Presented here are 10 T cell receptor beta chains from one specimen sequenced in a study of beta chain features in type 1 diabetes. The study reverse transcribed the entire isolated RNA, so it sequenced expressed TCRB transcripts. TCRdb keeps only in-frame clones here, not all; method: immunoSEQ multiplex PCR. The sample holds under 300,000 clones, about a fifth seen once. Study-wide results and limits: TCRB CDR3 length was moderately but significantly reduced in all four CD4+ subsets of Type 1 diabetes patients.

Their antigens remain unidentified. What was sequenced was naive CD4+ T cells from blood. These TCRs come from a woman between 40 and 55 years old with type 1 diabetes.

The chain is built from TRBV18 and TRBJ1-1; D is ambiguous. Germline CDR1 KGHSH, CDR2 LQKENI. The CDR3 is 12 amino acids. Trimming removed 3 bases from V and 5 bases from J, with 7 bases in between. The CDR3 sequence is CASSPGVTEAFF. CDR3 nucleotides: TGTGCCAGCTCACCTGGAGTGACTGAAGCTTTCTTT. The full variable domain, in which reference TRBV18 and TRBJ1-1 provide the parts outside the CDR3, is NAGVMQNPRHLVRRRGQEARLRCSPMKGHSHVYWYRQLPEEGLKFMVYLQKENIIDESGMPKERFSAEFPKEGPSILRIQQVVRGDSAAYFCASSPGVTEAFFGQGTRLTVV.

V gene TRBV5-6 combines with J gene TRBJ1-2; 8 bases match TRBD1. The CDR3 is 15 residues long. Germline CDR1 is SGHDT and CDR2 is YYEEEE. V was pared by 4 bases and J by 1 base, with 6 bases of the junction left unmatched. The CDR3: CASSRRDRNNYGYTF. CDR3 coding DNA: TGTGCCAGCAGCCGCCGGGACAGGAATAACTATGGCTACACCTTC. The whole variable domain, filled in from reference TRBV5-6 and TRBJ1-2, reads DAGVTQSPTHLIKTRGQQVTLRCSPKSGHDTVSWYQQALGQGPQFIFQYYEEEERQRGNFPDRFSGHQFPNYSSELNVNALLLGDSALYLCASSRRDRNNYGYTFGSGTRLTVV.

This clone was observed a few times. CDR3 loop: CASSYQGAGNQPQHF. The CDR3 bases are TGTGCCAGCAGCTACCAGGGGGCTGGCAATCAGCCCCAGCATTTT. The chain has TRBV5-6 and TRBJ1-5, with 8 bases identical to TRBD1. The CDR3 has 15 residues. CDR1 and CDR2 from the germline V gene are SGHDT and YYEEEE. V was clipped by 3 bases and J by 2 bases; unmatched bases: 4.

This clone was detected a few times. The chain joins TRBV5-1 to TRBJ2-6, with D unresolved. V lost 0 bases and J 0 bases, leaving 4 bases between the germline ends. The CDR3 extends over 15 amino acids. The V gene's germline CDR1 is SGHRS and CDR2 YFSETQ. The CDR3 DNA is TGCGCCAGCAGCTTGGGGAGCTCTGGGGCCAACGTCCTGACTTTC. This codes for CASSLGSSGANVLTF.

This clone appeared a few times. The J gene is TRBJ2-7, the V gene TRBV7-8, with 8 bases matching TRBD1. Germline values: CDR1 SGHVS, CDR2 FQNEAQ. The ends lost 4 bases at V and 1 base at J; junction bases unmatched: 6. This CDR3 contains 15 residues. CDR3: CASSSRTGKSYEQYF. CDR3 nucleotide sequence: TGTGCCAGCAGCTCACGGACAGGGAAGTCCTACGAGCAGTACTTC.

The J gene is TRBJ1-2, the V gene TRBV9; no definite D call. V dropped 4 bases and J dropped 8 bases, with 18 bases sitting between them. The CDR3 covers 14 residues. Germline V gene sequence: CDR1 SGDLS, CDR2 YYNGEE. The CDR3 nucleotides read TGTGCCAGCAGCTTTAGTAGGGTATCGGGAGGCTACACCTTC. This codes for CASSFSRVSGGYTF.

The V call is TRBV28, the J call TRBJ1-1; 7 positions match TRBD1. V was clipped by 6 bases and J by 0 bases; unmatched bases: 7. The CDR3 sequence is 15 residues long. Germline V CDR1 and CDR2: MDHEN, SYDVKM. For the CDR3, the DNA is TGTGCCAGCAGCAGTTCGGGACAGCTGAACACTGAAGCTTTCTTT. It codes for CASSSSGQLNTEAFF.

This chain joins TRBV6-5 and TRBJ1-2; 9 positions match TRBD1. In germline, CDR1 is MNHEY, CDR2 SVGAGI. Losses at the gene ends were 4 bases for V and 8 bases for J; bases not matched to a gene: 5. The CDR3 loop spans 13 amino acids. The CDR3 region is CASSSTGGRGYTF. DNA for the CDR3: TGTGCCAGCAGTTCAACAGGGGGCAGAGGCTACACCTTC.

This clone came up a few times. J is TRBJ2-5 and V is TRBV7-2; D gene uncertain. Germline loops: CDR1 SGHTA, CDR2 FQGNSA. This CDR3 has 14 amino acids. V was pared by 1 base and J by 2 bases, with 8 bases between. The CDR3 bases are TGTGCCAGCAGCTTAGATGTGTCTCAAGAGACCCAGTACTTC. Translated, it gives CASSLDVSQETQYF.

This clone occurred a few times. The DNA for the CDR3 is TGTGCCAGCAGCGTAGTTGGGAGACTAGCGGCTTCCTACAATGAGCAGTTCTTC. Protein product: CASSVVGRLAASYNEQFF. This chain connects TRBV9 to TRBJ2-1; TRBD2 matches 9 bases. With V trimmed by 0 bases and J by 1 base, 8 bases remained unmatched. CDR3 size: 18 residues. The germline V gene encodes CDR1 SGDLS and CDR2 YYNGEE.